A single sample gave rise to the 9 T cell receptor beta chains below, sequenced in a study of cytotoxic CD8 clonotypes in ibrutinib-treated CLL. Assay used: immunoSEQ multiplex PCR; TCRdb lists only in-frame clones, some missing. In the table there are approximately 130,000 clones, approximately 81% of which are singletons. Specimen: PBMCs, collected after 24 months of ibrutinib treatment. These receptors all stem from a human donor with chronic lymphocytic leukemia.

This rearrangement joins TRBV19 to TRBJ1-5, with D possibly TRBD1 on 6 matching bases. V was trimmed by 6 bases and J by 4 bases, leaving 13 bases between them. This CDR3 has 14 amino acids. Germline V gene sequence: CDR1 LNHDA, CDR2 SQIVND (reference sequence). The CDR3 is CASSFQQGNQPQHF. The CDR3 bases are TGTGCCAGTAGCTTTCAACAGGGAAATCAGCCCCAGCATTTT.

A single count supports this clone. CDR3: CASSPTGAITDTQYF. CDR3 in DNA: TGTGCCAGCAGCCCCACAGGGGCTATCACAGATACGCAGTATTTT. The chain uses TRBV11-2 and TRBJ2-3, with 7 bases fitting TRBD1. The germline CDR1 and CDR2 sequences are SGHAT and FQNNGV. The CDR3 has 15 amino acids. Trimming cost V 5 bases and J 2 bases; bases outside gene matches: 7.

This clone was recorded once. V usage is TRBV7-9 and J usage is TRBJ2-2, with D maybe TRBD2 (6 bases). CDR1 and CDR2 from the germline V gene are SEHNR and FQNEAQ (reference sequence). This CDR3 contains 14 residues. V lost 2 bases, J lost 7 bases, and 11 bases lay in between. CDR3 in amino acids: CASSLHLEGGELFF. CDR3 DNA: TGTGCCAGCAGCTTACACCTGGAGGGCGGGGAGCTGTTTTTT. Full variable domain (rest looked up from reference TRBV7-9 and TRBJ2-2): DTGVSQNPRHKITKRGQNVTFRCDPISEHNRLYWYRQTLGQGPEFLTYFQNEAQLEKSRLLSDRFSAERPKGSFSTLEIQRTEQGDSAMYLCASSLHLEGGELFFGEGSRLTVL.

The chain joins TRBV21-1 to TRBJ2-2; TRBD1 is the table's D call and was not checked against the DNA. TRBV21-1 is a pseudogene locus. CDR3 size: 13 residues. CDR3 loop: CTKGGLDPGELFF. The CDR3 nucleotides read TGTACTAAAGGGGGCCTGGATCCCGGGGAGCTGTTTTTT.

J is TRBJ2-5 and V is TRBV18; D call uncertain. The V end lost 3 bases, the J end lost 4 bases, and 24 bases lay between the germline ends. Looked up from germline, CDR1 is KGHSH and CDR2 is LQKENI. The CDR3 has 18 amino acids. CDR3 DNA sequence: TGTGCCAGCTCACCGGAAGGGTTTACAAGGTTGGCTCGAGAGACCCAGTACTTC. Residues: CASSPEGFTRLARETQYF. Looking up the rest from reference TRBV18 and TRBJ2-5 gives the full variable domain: NAGVMQNPRHLVRRRGQEARLRCSPMKGHSHVYWYRQLPEEGLKFMVYLQKENIIDESGMPKERFSAEFPKEGPSILRIQQVVRGDSAAYFCASSPEGFTRLARETQYFGPGTRLLVL.

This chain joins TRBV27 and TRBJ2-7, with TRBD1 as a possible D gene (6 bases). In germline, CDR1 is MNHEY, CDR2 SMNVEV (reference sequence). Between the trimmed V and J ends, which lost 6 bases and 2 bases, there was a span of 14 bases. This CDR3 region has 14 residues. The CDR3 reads CASSLNRAPYEQYF. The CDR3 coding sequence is TGTGCCAGCAGCCTGAACAGGGCCCCCTACGAGCAGTACTTC.

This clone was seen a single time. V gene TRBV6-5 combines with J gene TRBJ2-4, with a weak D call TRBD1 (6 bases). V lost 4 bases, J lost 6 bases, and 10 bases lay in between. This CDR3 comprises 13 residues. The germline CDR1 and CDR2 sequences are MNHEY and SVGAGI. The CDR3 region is CASSLGRGNIQYF. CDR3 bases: TGTGCCAGCAGTTTGGGCAGGGGAAACATTCAGTACTTC.

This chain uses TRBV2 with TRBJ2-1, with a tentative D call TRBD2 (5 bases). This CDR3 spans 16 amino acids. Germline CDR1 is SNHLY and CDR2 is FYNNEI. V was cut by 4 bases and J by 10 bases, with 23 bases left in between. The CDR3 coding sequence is TGTGCCAGCAGTGCGGACTCTCCGATCTACCTAGTGGAGCAGTTCTTC. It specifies CASSADSPIYLVEQFF.

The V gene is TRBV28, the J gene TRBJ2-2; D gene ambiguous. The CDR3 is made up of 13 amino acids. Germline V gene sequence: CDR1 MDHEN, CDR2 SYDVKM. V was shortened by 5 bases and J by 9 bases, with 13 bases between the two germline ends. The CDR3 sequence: CASSPSGERELFF. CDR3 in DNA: TGTGCCAGCAGTCCTTCGGGTGAGAGGGAGCTGTTTTTT.